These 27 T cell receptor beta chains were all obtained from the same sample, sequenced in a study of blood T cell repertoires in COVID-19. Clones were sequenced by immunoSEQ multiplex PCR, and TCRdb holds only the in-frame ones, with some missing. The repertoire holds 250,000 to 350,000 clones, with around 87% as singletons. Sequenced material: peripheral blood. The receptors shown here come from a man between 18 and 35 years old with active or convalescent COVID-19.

The CDR3 sequence is CSAKGLLEAFF. In DNA, the CDR3 is TGCAGTGCTAAGGGACTGTTGGAAGCTTTCTTT. The gene calls are TRBV20-1 and TRBJ1-1, with D maybe TRBD1 (5 bases). Germline loops: CDR1 DFQATT, CDR2 SNEGSKA (reference sequence). Trimming cost V 4 bases and J 8 bases, with 11 bases left between them. The CDR3 consists of 11 residues.

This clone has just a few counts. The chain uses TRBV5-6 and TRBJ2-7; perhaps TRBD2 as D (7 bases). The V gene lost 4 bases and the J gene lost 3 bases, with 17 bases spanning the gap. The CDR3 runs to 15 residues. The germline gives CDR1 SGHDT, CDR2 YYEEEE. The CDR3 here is CASSPWERDNYEQYF. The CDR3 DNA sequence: TGTGCCAGCAGCCCGTGGGAGCGGGACAACTACGAGCAGTACTTC.

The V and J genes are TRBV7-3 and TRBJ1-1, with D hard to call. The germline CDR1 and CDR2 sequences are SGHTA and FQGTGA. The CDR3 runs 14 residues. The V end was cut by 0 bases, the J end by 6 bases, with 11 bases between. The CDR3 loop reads CASSLTVRSPEAFF. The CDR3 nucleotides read TGTGCCAGCAGCTTAACGGTGAGGAGCCCTGAAGCTTTCTTT.

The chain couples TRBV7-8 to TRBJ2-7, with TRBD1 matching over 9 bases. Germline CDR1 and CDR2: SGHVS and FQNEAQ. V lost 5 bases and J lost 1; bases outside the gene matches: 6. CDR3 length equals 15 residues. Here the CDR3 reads CASSRRQGDSYEQYF. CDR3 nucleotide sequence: TGTGCCAGCAGCCGAAGACAGGGGGATTCCTACGAGCAGTACTTC.

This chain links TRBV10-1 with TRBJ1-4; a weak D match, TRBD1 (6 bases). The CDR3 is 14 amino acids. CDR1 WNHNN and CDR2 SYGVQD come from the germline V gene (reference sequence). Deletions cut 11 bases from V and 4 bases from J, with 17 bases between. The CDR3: CASSKTGNNEKLFF. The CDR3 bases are TGCGCCTCATCAAAAACAGGGAATAATGAAAAACTGTTTTTT.

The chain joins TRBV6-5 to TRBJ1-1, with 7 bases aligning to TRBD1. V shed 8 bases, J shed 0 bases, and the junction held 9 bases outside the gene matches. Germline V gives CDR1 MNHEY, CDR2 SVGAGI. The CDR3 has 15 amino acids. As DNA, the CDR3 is TGTGCCAGCTTCCGCCGAGGGGGCCTGAACACTGAAGCTTTCTTT. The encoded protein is CASFRRGGLNTEAFF.

The CDR3, as DNA: TGTGCCAGCAGCGTAGGAGGAGGGGGCGAAAAACTGTTTTTT. Translating it yields CASSVGGGGEKLFF. This chain connects TRBV9 to TRBJ1-4; 7 bases agree with TRBD1. The CDR3 contains 14 residues. Germline CDR1 reads SGDLS; CDR2 reads YYNGEE. The V and J ends lost 0 bases and 8 bases, in that order; junction bases with no gene match: 4.

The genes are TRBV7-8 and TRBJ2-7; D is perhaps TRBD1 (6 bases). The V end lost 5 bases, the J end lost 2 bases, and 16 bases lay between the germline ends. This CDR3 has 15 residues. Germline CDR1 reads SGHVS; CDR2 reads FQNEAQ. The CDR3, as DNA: TGTGCCAGCAGCCCGAACAGGGCGGCCGCCTACGAGCAGTACTTC. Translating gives CASSPNRAAAYEQYF.

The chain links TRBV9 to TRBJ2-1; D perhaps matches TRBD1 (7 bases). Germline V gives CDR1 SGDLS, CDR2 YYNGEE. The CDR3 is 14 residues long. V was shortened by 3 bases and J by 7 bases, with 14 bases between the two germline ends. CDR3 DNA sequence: TGTGCCAGCAGCGGCGGGACAGTCCAAAATGAGCAGTTCTTC. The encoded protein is CASSGGTVQNEQFF.

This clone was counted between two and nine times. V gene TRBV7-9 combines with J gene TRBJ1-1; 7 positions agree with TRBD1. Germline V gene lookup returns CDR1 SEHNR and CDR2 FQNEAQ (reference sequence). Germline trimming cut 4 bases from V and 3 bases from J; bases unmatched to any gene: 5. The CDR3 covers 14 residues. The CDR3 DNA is TGTGCCAGCAGCTCGACAGGGACGTACACTGAAGCTTTCTTT. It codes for CASSSTGTYTEAFF.

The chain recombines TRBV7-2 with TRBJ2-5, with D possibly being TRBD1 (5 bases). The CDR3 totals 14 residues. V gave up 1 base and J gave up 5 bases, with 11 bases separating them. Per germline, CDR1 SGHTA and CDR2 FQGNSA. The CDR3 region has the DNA TGTGCCAGCAGCTTAGTAGGGGTTGGGGAGACCCAGTACTTC. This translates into CASSLVGVGETQYF. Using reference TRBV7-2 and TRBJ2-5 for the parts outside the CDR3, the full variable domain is GAGVSQSPSNKVTEKGKDVELRCDPISGHTALYWYRQSLGQGLEFLIYFQGNSAPDKSGLPSDRFSAERTGGSVSTLTIQRTQQEDSAVYLCASSLVGVGETQYFGPGTRLLVL.

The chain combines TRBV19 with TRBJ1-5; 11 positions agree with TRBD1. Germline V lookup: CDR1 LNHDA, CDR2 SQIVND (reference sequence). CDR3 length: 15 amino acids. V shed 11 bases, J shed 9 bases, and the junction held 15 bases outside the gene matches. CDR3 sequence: CASDAAGQGGRPQHF. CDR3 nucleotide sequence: TGTGCCTCCGATGCCGCGGGACAGGGGGGGCGGCCCCAGCATTTT.

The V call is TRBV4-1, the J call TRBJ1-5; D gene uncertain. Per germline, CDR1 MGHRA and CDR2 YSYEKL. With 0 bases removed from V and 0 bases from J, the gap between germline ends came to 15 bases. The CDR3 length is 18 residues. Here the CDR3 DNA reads TGCGCCAGCAGCCAAGATTCCGTGAGGGTGGCTAGCAATCAGCCCCAGCATTTT. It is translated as CASSQDSVRVASNQPQHF.

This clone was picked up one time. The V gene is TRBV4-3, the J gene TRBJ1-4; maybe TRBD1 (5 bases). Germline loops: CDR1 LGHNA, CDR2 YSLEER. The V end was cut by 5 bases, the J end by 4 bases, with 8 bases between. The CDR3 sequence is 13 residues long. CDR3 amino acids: CASSRGLNEKLFF. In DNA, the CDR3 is TGCGCCAGCAGCAGGGGACTTAATGAAAAACTGTTTTTT.

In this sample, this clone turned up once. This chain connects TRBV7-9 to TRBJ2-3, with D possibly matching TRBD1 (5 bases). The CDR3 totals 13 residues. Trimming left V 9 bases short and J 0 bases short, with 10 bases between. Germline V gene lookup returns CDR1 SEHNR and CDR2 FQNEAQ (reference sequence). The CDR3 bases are TGTGCCAGTAGACAGTCTAGCACAGATACGCAGTATTTT. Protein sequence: CASRQSSTDTQYF. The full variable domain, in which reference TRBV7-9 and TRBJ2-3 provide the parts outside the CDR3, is DTGVSQNPRHKITKRGQNVTFRCDPISEHNRLYWYRQTLGQGPEFLTYFQNEAQLEKSRLLSDRFSAERPKGSFSTLEIQRTEQGDSAMYLCASRQSSTDTQYFGPGTRLTVL.

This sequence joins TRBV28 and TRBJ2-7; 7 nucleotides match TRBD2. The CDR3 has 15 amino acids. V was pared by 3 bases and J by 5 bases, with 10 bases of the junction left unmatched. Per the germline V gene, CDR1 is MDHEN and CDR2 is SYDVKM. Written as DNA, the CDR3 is TGTGCCAGCAGTTTGGGGGGGGAGGGCACTCACGAGCAGTACTTC. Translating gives CASSLGGEGTHEQYF.

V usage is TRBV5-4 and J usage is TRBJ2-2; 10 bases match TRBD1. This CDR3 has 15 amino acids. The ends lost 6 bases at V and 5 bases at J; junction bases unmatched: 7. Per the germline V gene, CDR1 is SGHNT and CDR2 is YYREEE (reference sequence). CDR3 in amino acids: CASNTRDRGTGELFF. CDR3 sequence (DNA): TGTGCCAGCAATACCCGGGACAGGGGAACCGGGGAGCTGTTTTTT.

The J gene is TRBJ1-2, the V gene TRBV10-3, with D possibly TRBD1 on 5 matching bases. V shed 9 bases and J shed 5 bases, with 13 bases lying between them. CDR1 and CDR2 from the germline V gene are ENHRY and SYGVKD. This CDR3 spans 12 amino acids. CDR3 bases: TGTGCCATTAGCGGGGGGACTTATGGCTACACCTTC. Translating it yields CAISGGTYGYTF.

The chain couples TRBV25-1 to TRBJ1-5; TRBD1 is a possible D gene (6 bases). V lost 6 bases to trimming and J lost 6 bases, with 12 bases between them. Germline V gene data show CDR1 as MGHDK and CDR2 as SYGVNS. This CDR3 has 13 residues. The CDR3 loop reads CASSRGGSQPQHF. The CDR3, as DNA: TGTGCCAGCAGCCGGGGGGGCTCTCAGCCCCAGCATTTT.

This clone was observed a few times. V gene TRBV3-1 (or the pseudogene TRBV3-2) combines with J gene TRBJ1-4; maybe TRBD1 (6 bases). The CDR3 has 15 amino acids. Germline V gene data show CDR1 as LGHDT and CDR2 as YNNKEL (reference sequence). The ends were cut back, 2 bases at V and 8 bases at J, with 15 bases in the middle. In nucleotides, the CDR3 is TGTGCCAGCAGCCAACACACAGGGACGTCCGAAAAACTGTTTTTT. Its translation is CASSQHTGTSEKLFF.

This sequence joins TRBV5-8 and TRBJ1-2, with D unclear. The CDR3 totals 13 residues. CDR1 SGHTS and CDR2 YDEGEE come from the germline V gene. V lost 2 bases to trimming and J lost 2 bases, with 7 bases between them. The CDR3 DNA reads TGTGCCAGCAGCTTCCCAGAAAACTATGGCTACACCTTC. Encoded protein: CASSFPENYGYTF.

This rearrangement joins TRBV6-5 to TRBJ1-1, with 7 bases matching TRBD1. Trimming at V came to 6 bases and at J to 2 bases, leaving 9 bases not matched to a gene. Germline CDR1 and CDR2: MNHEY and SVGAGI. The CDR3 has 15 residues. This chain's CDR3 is CASRTRDSSNTEAFF. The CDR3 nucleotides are TGTGCCAGCAGAACTCGGGACAGTTCTAACACTGAAGCTTTCTTT.

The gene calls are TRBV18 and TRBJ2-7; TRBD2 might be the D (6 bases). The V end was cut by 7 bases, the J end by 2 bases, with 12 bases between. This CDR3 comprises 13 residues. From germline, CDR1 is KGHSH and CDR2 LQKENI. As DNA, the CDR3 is TGTGCCAGCTGGGGGGACTCCCCCTACGAGCAGTACTTC. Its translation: CASWGDSPYEQYF.

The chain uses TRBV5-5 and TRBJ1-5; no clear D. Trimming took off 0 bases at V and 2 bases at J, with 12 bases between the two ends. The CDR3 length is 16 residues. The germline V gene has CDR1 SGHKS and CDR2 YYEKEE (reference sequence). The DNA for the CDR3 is TGTGCCAGCAGCTTGGGGGATCAGCGGCGCAATCAGCCCCAGCATTTT. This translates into CASSLGDQRRNQPQHF.

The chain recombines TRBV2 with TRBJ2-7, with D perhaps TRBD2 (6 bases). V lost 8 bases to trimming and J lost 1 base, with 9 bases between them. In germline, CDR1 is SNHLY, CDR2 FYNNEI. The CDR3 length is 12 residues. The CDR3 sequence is CASSDYSYEQYF. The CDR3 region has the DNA TGTGCCAGCTCGGACTATTCCTACGAGCAGTACTTC.

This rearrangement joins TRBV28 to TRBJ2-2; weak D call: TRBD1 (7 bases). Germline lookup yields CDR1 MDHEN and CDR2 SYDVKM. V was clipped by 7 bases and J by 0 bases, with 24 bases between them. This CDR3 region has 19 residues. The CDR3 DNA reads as TGTGCCAGCACCGCTACCCGGACAGGACTAAACTCGAACACCGGGGAGCTGTTTTTT. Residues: CASTATRTGLNSNTGELFF.

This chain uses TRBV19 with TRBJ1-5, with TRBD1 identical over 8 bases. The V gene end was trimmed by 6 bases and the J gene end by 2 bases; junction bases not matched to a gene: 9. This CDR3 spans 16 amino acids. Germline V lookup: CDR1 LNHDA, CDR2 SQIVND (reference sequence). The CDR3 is CASRMMTGERNQPQHF. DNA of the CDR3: TGTGCCAGTAGGATGATGACAGGGGAGCGCAATCAGCCCCAGCATTTT.